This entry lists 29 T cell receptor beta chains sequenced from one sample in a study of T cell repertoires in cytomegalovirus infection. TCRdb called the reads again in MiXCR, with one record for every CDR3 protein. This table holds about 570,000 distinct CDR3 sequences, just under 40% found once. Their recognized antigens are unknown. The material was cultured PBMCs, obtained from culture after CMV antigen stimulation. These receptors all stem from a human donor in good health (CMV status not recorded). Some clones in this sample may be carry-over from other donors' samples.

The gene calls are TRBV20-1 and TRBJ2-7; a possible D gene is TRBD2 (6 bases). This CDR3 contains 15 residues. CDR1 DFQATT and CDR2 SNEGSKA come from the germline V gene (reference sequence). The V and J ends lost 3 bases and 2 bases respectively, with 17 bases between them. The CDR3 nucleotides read TGCAGTGCTAGTACACTAGGTAGCGGACCCTACGAGCAGTACTTC. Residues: CSASTLGSGPYEQYF.

The CDR3 nucleotides are TGTGCCAGCAGCTTAAGGGCCCTGGAGAACACTGAAGCTTTCTTT. It is translated as CASSLRALENTEAFF. The V and J genes are TRBV7-8 and TRBJ1-1; D unclear. Trimming removed 2 bases at V and 1 base at J, with 11 bases between. In germline, CDR1 is SGHVS, CDR2 FQNEAQ. This CDR3 is 15 amino acids long.

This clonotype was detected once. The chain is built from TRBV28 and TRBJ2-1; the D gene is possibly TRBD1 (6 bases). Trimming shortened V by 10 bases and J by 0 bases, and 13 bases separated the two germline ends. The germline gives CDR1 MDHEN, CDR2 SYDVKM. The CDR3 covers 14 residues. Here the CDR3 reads CATTDSSSYNEQFF. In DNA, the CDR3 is TGTGCCACCACGGACAGTAGCTCCTACAATGAGCAGTTCTTC.

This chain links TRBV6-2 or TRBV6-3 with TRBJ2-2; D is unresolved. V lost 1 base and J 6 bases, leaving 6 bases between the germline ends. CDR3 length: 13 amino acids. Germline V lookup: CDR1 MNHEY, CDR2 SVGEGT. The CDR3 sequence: CASSYYLPGELFF. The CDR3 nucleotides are TGTGCCAGCAGTTACTACCTTCCCGGGGAGCTGTTTTTT.

For the CDR3, the DNA is TGTGCCAGCAGCTTAAAAAATGAAAAACTGTTTTTT. Residues: CASSLKNEKLFF. The V and J genes are TRBV11-2 and TRBJ1-4; D not certain. V was pared by 2 bases and J by 5 bases, with 3 bases between. CDR1 and CDR2 from the germline V gene are SGHAT and FQNNGV. The CDR3 totals 12 residues.

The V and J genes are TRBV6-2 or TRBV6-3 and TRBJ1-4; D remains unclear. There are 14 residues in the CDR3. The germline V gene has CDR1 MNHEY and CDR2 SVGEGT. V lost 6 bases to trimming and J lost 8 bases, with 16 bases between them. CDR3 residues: CASSPRPGEEKLFF. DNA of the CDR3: TGTGCCAGCAGCCCGAGGCCCGGGGAGGAAAAACTGTTTTTT.

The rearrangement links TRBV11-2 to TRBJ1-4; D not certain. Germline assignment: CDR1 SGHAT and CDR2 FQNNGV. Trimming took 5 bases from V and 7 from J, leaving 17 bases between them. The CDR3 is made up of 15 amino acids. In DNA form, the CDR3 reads TGTGCCAGCAGCCGGTGGAGAGGAGGAGGTGAAAAACTGTTTTTT. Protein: CASSRWRGGGEKLFF.

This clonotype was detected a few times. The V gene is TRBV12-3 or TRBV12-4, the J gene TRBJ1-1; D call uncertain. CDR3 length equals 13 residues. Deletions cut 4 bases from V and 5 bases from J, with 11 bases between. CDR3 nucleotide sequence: TGTGCCAGCAGTTCGTTGGGTGAAACTGAAGCTTTCTTT. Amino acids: CASSSLGETEAFF.

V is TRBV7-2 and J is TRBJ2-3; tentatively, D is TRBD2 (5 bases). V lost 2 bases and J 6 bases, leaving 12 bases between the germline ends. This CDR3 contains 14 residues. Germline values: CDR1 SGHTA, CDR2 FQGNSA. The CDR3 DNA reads TGTGCCAGCAGCTTAAGGACTGCCCCGGATACGCAGTATTTT. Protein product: CASSLRTAPDTQYF.

CDR3 protein: CASSPGVGEDEQFF. CDR3 coding DNA: TGTGCCAGCAGCCCCGGGGTAGGGGAGGATGAGCAGTTCTTC. The V gene is TRBV7-2, the J gene TRBJ2-1; tentative D call: TRBD2 (6 bases). V lost 5 bases and J lost 8, with 16 bases in between. This CDR3 spans 14 amino acids. Germline loops: CDR1 SGHTA, CDR2 FQGNSA.

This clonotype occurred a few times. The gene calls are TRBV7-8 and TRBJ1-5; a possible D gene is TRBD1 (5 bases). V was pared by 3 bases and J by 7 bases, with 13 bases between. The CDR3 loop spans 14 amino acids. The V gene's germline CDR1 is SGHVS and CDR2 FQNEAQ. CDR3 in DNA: TGTGCCAGCAGCTTGGGACGACCGGAGCAGCCCCAGCATTTT. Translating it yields CASSLGRPEQPQHF.

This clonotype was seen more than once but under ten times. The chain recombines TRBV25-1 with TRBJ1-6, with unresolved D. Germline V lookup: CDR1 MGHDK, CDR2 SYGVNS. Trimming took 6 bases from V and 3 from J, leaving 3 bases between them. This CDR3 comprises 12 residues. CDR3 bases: TGTGCCAGCAGGGGCTATAATTCACCCCTCCACTTT. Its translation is CASRGYNSPLHF.

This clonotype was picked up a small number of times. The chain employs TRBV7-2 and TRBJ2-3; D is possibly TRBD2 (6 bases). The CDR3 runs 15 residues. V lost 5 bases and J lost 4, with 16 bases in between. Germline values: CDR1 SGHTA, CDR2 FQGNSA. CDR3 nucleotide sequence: TGTGCCAGCAGCCGTACTAGCATCAGGGCAGATACGCAGTATTTT. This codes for CASSRTSIRADTQYF.

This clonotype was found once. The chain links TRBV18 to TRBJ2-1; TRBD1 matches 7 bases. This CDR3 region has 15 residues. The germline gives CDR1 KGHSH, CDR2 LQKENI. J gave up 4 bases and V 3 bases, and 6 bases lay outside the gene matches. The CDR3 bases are TGTGCCAGCTCACCTTACAGGGGCCCTTACAATGAGCAGTTCTTC. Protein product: CASSPYRGPYNEQFF.

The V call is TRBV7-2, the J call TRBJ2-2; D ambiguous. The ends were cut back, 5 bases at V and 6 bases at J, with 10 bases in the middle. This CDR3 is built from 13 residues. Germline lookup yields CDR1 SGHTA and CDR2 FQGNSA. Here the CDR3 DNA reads TGTGCCAGCAGCGTCCAGACGGCCGGGGAGCTGTTTTTT. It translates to CASSVQTAGELFF.

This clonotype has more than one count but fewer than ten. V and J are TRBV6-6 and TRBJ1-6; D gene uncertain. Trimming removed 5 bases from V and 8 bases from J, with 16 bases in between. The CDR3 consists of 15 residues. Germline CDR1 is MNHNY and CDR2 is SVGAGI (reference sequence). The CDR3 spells CASSPRGSGDSPLHF. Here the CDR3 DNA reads TGTGCCAGCAGTCCCCGGGGTAGCGGGGATTCACCCCTCCACTTT.

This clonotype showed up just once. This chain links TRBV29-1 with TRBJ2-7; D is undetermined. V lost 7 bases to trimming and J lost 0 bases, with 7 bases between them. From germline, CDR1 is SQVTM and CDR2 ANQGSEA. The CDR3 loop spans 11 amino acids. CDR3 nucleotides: TGCAGCGCGGGCCACTCCTACGAGCAGTACTTC. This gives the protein CSAGHSYEQYF.

CDR3 residues: CASSQAGRPTDTQYF. The CDR3 nucleotides are TGTGCCAGCAGCCAAGCGGGTCGGCCCACAGATACGCAGTATTTT. The chain is built from TRBV14 and TRBJ2-3; D is uncertain. Germline-derived CDR1 and CDR2 are SGHDN and FVKESK. The CDR3 is 15 amino acids. Trimming pared 1 base from V and 2 bases from J, leaving 10 bases between.

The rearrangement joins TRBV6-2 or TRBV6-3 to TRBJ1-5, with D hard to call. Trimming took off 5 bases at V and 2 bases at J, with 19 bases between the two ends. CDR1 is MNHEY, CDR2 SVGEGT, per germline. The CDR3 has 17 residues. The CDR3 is CASSPGLASGGNQPQHF. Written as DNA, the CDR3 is TGTGCCAGCAGTCCGGGGTTGGCTTCCGGAGGCAATCAGCCCCAGCATTTT.

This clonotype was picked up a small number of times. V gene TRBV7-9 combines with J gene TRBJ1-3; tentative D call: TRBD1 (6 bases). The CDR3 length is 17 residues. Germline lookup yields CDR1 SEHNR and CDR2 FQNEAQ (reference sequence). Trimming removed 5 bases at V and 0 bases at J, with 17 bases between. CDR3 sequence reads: CASSTGQELTSGNTIYF. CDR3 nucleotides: TGTGCCAGCAGCACGGGACAAGAACTAACCTCTGGAAACACCATATATTTT.

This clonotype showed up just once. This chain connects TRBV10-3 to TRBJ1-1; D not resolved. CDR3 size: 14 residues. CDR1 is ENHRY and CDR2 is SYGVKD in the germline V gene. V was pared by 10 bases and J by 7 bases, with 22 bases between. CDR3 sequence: CATVSPSGHDEAFF. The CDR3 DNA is TGTGCCACCGTCAGCCCATCGGGCCACGATGAAGCTTTCTTT.

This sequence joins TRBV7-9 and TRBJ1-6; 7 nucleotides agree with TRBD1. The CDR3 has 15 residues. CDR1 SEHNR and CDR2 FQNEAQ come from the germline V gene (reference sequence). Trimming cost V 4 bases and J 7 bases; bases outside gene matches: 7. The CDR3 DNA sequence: TGTGCCAGCAGCTCAACGGGACAGCTCAATTCACCCCTCCACTTT. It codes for CASSSTGQLNSPLHF.

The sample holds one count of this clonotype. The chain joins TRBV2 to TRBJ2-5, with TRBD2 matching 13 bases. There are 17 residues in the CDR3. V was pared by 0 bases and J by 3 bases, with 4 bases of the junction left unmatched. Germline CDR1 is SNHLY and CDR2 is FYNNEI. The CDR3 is CASSEAPGLAGEETQYF. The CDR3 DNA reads TGTGCCAGCAGTGAAGCCCCCGGACTAGCGGGGGAAGAGACCCAGTACTTC. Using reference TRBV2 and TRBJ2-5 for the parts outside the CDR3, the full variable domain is EPEVTQTPSHQVTQMGQEVILRCVPISNHLYFYWYRQILGQKVEFLVSFYNNEISEKSEIFDDQFSVERPDGSNFTLKIRSTKLEDSAMYFCASSEAPGLAGEETQYFGPGTRLLVL.

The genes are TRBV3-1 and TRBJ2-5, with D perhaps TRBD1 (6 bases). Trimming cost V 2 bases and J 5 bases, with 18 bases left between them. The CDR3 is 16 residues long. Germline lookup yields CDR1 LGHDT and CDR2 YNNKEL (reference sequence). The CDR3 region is CASSQKRQLRGETQYF. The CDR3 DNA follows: TGTGCCAGCAGCCAAAAGCGACAGTTAAGGGGGGAGACCCAGTACTTC.

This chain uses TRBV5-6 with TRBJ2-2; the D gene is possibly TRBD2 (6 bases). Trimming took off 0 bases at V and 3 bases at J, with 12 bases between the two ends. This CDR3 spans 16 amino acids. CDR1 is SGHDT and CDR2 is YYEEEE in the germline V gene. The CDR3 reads CASSLDQGGDTGELFF. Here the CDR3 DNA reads TGTGCCAGCAGCTTGGATCAGGGCGGGGACACCGGGGAGCTGTTTTTT.

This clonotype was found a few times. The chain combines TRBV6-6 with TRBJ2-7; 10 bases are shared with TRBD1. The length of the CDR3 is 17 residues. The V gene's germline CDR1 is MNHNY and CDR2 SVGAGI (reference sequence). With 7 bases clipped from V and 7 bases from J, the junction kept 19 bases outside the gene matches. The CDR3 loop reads CASTPRSPRQGAREQYF. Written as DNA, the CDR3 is TGTGCCAGCACTCCCCGCTCACCGAGACAGGGGGCGCGAGAGCAGTACTTC.

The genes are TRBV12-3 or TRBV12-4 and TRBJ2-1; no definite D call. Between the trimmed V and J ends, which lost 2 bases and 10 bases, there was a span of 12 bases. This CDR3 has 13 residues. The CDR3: CASSLYPLGEQFF. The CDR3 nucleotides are TGTGCCAGCAGTTTATATCCCCTGGGAGAGCAGTTCTTC.

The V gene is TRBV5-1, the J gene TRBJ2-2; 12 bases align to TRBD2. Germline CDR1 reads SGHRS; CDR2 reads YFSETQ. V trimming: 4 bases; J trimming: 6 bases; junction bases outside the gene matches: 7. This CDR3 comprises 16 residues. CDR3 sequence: CASSDRLAGDSGELFF. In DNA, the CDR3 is TGCGCCAGCAGCGACAGACTAGCGGGGGACTCCGGGGAGCTGTTTTTT.

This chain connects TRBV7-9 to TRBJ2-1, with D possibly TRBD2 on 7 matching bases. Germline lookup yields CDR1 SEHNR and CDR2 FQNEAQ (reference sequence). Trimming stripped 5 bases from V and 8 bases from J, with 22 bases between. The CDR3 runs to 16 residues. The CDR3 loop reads CASSLLLGGGVDEQFF. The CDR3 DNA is TGTGCCAGCAGCCTATTGTTGGGGGGGGGCGTCGATGAGCAGTTCTTC. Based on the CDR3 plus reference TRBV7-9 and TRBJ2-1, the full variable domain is DTGVSQNPRHKITKRGQNVTFRCDPISEHNRLYWYRQTLGQGPEFLTYFQNEAQLEKSRLLSDRFSAERPKGSFSTLEIQRTEQGDSAMYLCASSLLLGGGVDEQFFGPGTRLTVL.